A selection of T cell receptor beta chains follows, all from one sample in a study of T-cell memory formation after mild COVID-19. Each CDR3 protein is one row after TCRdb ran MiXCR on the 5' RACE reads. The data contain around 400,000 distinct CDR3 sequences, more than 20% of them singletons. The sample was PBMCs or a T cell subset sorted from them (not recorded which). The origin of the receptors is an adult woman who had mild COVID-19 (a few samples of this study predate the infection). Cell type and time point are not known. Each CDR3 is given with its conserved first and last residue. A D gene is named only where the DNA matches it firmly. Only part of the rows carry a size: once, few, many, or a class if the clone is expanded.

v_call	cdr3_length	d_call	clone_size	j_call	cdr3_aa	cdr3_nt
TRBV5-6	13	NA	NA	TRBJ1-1	CASSLVGVPEAFF	TGTGCCAGCAGCTTGGTTGGGGTCCCTGAAGCTTTCTTT
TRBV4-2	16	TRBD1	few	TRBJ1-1	CASSQDDRARNTEAFF	TGTGCCAGCAGCCAAGATGACAGGGCGAGGAACACTGAAGCTTTCTTT
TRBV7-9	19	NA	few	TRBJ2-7	CASTTRGGLLRVRSYEQYF	TGTGCCAGCACCACGCGAGGGGGGCTTTTAAGAGTGAGATCCTACGAGCAGTACTTC
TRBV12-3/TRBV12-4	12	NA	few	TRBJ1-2	CASTHWGDGYTF	TGTGCCAGCACCCACTGGGGGGATGGCTACACCTTC
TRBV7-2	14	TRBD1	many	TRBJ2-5	CASSQGQGGETQYF	TGTGCCAGCAGCCAGGGACAGGGTGGGGAGACCCAGTACTTC
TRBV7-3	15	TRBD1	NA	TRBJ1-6	CASSQSGQGNSPLHF	TGTGCCAGCAGCCAATCGGGACAGGGAAATTCACCCCTCCACTTT
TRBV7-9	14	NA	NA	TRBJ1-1	CASSLFPNGGVGFF	TGTGCCAGCAGCTTATTCCCGAACGGAGGTGTTGGTTTCTTT
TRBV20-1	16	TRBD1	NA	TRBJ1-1	CSASSLGTGPNTEAFF	TGCAGTGCTAGTTCCCTAGGGACAGGGCCGAACACTGAAGCTTTCTTT
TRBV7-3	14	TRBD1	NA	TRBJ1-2	CASSPDRGDYGYTF	TGTGCCAGCAGCCCGGACAGGGGAGACTATGGCTACACCTTC
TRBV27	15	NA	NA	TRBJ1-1	CASNPGRLDYTEAFF	TGTGCCAGCAACCCCGGGCGCTTGGATTACACTGAAGCTTTCTTT
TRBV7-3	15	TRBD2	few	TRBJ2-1	CASSATSGRNGEQFF	TGTGCCAGCAGCGCCACTAGCGGGAGGAACGGTGAGCAGTTCTTC
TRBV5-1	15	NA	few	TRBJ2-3	CASGRSPTSTDTQYF	TGCGCCAGCGGCAGGAGTCCTACTAGCACAGATACGCAGTATTTT
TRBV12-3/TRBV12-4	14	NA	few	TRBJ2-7	CASSLVGTSYEQYF	TGTGCCAGCAGTTTAGTGGGGACAAGCTACGAGCAGTACTTC
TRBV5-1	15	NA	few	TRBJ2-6	CASSLGSSGANVLTF	TGCGCCAGCAGCTTGGGTAGCTCTGGGGCCAACGTCCTGACTTTC
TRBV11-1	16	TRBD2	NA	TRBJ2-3	CASSLSSGSKTDTQYF	TGTGCCAGCAGCTTATCGAGCGGGAGTAAGACAGATACGCAGTATTTT
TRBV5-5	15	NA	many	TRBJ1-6	CASSPDTGDNSPLHF	TGTGCCAGCAGCCCGGATACAGGCGATAATTCACCCCTCCACTTT
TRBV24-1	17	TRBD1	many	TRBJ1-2	CATSDNPGQGANYGYTF	TGTGCCACCAGTGACAACCCTGGACAGGGAGCTAACTATGGCTACACCTTC
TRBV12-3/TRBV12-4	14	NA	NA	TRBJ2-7	CASSFARPNYEQYF	TGTGCCAGCAGTTTTGCCCGACCGAACTACGAGCAGTACTTC
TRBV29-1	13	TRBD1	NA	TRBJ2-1	CSAGQGRYNEQFF	TGCAGCGCCGGACAGGGGAGGTACAATGAGCAGTTCTTC
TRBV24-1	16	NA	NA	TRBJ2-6	CATSDFKVGGANVLTF	TGTGCCACCAGTGATTTTAAGGTCGGAGGGGCCAACGTCCTGACTTTC
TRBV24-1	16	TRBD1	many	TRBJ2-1	CATSDQDRGSYNEQFF	TGTGCCACCAGTGATCAGGACAGGGGCAGCTACAATGAGCAGTTCTTC
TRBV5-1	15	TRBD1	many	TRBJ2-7	CASSFGQDGVYEQYF	TGCGCCAGCAGCTTTGGACAGGATGGGGTCTACGAGCAGTACTTC
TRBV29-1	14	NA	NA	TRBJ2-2	CSVESRRTPGELFF	TGCAGCGTTGAGAGCAGACGAACTCCCGGGGAGCTGTTTTTT
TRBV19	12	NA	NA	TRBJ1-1	CASSIGNTEAFF	TGTGCCAGTAGTATCGGGAACACTGAAGCTTTCTTT
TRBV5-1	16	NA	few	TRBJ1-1	CASSLGPGLGDTEAFF	TGCGCCAGCAGCTTGGGGCCAGGGCTAGGCGACACTGAAGCTTTCTTT
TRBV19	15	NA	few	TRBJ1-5	CASSIDGRDPEPQHF	TGTGCCAGTAGTATAGATGGAAGGGACCCGGAGCCCCAGCATTTT
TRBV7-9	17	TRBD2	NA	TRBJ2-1	CASSLPPGGASYNEQFF	TGTGCCAGCAGCTTACCTCCCGGGGGGGCCTCCTACAATGAGCAGTTCTTC